This T cell receptor beta chain was profiled in a study of T-cell reconstitution after alpha-beta-depleted transplantation in children. Notes on the study in general: Surviving recipient T cells and intrathymic progenitors accounted for some patients' high TCRbeta diversity at day 60. It was reported that alpha-beta T cells came from several hundred expanded graft clones (about two months after transplant).

Preparing the TCRbeta library involved the use of unique molecular identifiers. TCRdb re-called the PCR reads through MiXCR, storing one row per CDR3 protein. This table has around 440,000 distinct CDR3 sequences, 16% appearing once. In its sample, this clonotype was seen many times. Its antigen remains unidentified. The CDR3 consists of 15 residues. Deletions cut 5 bases from V and 4 bases from J, with 16 bases between. Germline CDR1 and CDR2: SGHRS and YFSETQ. The starting material was PBMCs, mostly from graft donor cells, obtained 360 days after TCRalphabeta/CD19-depleted stem cell transplant. The chain joins TRBV5-1 to TRBJ2-1; D may be TRBD1 or TRBD2 (6 bases each). The receptor's source is a boy in the first two years of life who had a stem cell transplant for Wiskott-Aldrich syndrome, so the T cells may come from the graft donor. CDR3 region: CASSLGGRGYNEQFF. The CDR3 coding sequence is TGCGCCAGCAGTCTTGGGGGCCGGGGGTACAATGAGCAGTTCTTC. Complete variable domain (other parts from reference TRBV5-1 and TRBJ2-1): KAGVTQTPRYLIKTRGQQVTLSCSPISGHRSVSWYQQTPGQGLQFLFEYFSETQRNKGNFPGRFSGRQFSNSRSEMNVSTLELGDSALYLCASSLGGRGYNEQFFGPGTRLTVL.